This passage covers 31 T cell receptor beta chains from one sample sequenced in a study of cytomegalovirus exposure and HLA in healthy donors. PCR involved 60 Vbeta and 13 Jbeta primers. Profiling relied on immunoSEQ multiplex PCR, and the TCRdb table lists in-frame clones only, not all of them. Here the sample spans 90,000 to 140,000 clones, 60% to 80% being singletons. Sample: PBMCs. These receptors originate from a woman aged 40 to 55 in good health and CMV-seropositive.

The V call is TRBV7-8, the J call TRBJ2-3; 10 bases agree with TRBD2. CDR1 is SGHVS, CDR2 FQNEAQ, per germline. The CDR3 loop spans 17 amino acids. V gave up 1 base and J gave up 2 bases; unmatched junction bases: 6. CDR3 region: CASSLGALAGFTDTQYF. CDR3 nucleotide sequence: TGTGCCAGCAGCTTAGGGGCACTAGCGGGATTCACAGATACGCAGTATTTT.

The chain uses TRBV2 and TRBJ1-2, with 8 bases matching TRBD1. This CDR3 spans 17 amino acids. Germline loops: CDR1 SNHLY, CDR2 FYNNEI. The V segment lost 3 bases and the J segment 2 bases; nucleotides outside the gene matches: 11. This chain's CDR3 is CASSDDGRTGYNYGYTF. CDR3 DNA: TGTGCCAGCAGTGACGACGGTCGGACAGGGTACAACTATGGCTACACCTTC.

The V gene is TRBV6-5, the J gene TRBJ2-5; D may be TRBD2 (6 bases). The CDR3 spans 15 residues. The V gene's germline CDR1 is MNHEY and CDR2 SVGAGI. V was trimmed by 4 bases and J by 2 bases, leaving 14 bases between them. The CDR3 reads CASSFDSAGQETQYF. For the CDR3, the DNA is TGTGCCAGCAGTTTTGATTCGGCGGGGCAAGAGACCCAGTACTTC.

The rearrangement uses TRBV7-3 and TRBJ2-5, with D perhaps matching TRBD2 (6 bases). CDR3 length: 16 amino acids. The germline CDR1 and CDR2 sequences are SGHTA and FQGTGA. V was pared by 4 bases and J by 4 bases, with 19 bases between. The CDR3 reads CASSSKPGGPPETQYF. In DNA, the CDR3 is TGTGCCAGCAGCTCTAAGCCCGGGGGACCCCCAGAGACCCAGTACTTC.

Comments on this clone: A junction boundary mismatches the germline segment, possibly from a read error. The same CDR3 is also encoded by other DNA sequences in this sample. The chain recombines TRBV5-1 with TRBJ2-7, with 10 nucleotides matching TRBD1. The length of the CDR3 is 15 residues. Looked up from germline, CDR1 is SGHRS and CDR2 is YFSETQ. The DNA of the CDR3 is TGTGCCAGCAGCTTTGACAGGGGGCACTCCTACGAGCAGTACTTC. It encodes CASSFDRGHSYEQYF.

The chain joins TRBV7-6 to TRBJ1-6; 8 bases align to TRBD1. The germline V gene encodes CDR1 SGHVS and CDR2 FNYEAQ. Germline trimming cut 4 bases from V and 13 bases from J; bases unmatched to any gene: 9. The CDR3 has 14 residues. CDR3 residues: CASSSDRGLSPLHF. CDR3 coding DNA: TGTGCCAGCAGCTCCGACAGGGGATTATCGCCCCTCCACTTT.

The chain employs TRBV6-5 and TRBJ1-3; D perhaps matches TRBD1 (6 bases). V was trimmed by 2 bases and J by 0 bases, leaving 8 bases between them. The CDR3 covers 15 residues. Germline CDR1 is MNHEY and CDR2 is SVGAGI. The CDR3 DNA reads TGTGCCAGCAGTTACGCCAGGGGCTCTGGAAACACCATATATTTT. It specifies CASSYARGSGNTIYF.

The sample holds one count of this clone. The J gene is TRBJ1-2, the V gene TRBV2; 9 bases line up with TRBD1. Germline lookup yields CDR1 SNHLY and CDR2 FYNNEI. V shed 4 bases and J 3 bases; nucleotides not matched to a gene: 3. The CDR3 sequence is 14 residues long. This chain's CDR3 is CASSVGDRDYGYTF. The CDR3 DNA reads as TGTGCCAGCAGTGTAGGGGACAGGGACTATGGCTACACCTTC.

The sample holds one count of this clone. The chain employs TRBV7-9 and TRBJ2-1; possible D gene TRBD2, 6 bases. V dropped 3 bases and J dropped 7 bases, with 16 bases sitting between them. Per the germline V gene, CDR1 is SEHNR and CDR2 is FQNEAQ (reference sequence). This CDR3 spans 15 amino acids. The CDR3 protein is CASSFGGTLSNEQFF. The CDR3 nucleotides read TGTGCCAGCAGCTTCGGAGGGACGTTGAGTAATGAGCAGTTCTTC. Full variable domain (rest looked up from reference TRBV7-9 and TRBJ2-1): DTGVSQNPRHKITKRGQNVTFRCDPISEHNRLYWYRQTLGQGPEFLTYFQNEAQLEKSRLLSDRFSAERPKGSFSTLEIQRTEQGDSAMYLCASSFGGTLSNEQFFGPGTRLTVL.

The gene calls are TRBV18 and TRBJ2-1; a possible D gene is TRBD1 (6 bases). The CDR3 consists of 15 residues. Per germline, CDR1 KGHSH and CDR2 LQKENI. Trimming took off 3 bases at V and 6 bases at J, with 15 bases between the two ends. In DNA form, the CDR3 reads TGTGCCAGCTCACCGTCCTTGACAGGCCTCAATGAGCAGTTCTTC. The encoded protein is CASSPSLTGLNEQFF.

This chain connects TRBV15 to TRBJ1-3; 10 bases align to TRBD1. The CDR3 covers 20 residues. The germline CDR1 and CDR2 sequences are LNHNV and YYDKDF (reference sequence). J gave up 3 bases and V 1 base, and 15 bases lay outside the gene matches. CDR3 sequence (DNA): TGTGCCACCAGCAGAGTCGACAGGGGGCTGGGTGGCCTTTATGGAAACACCATATATTTT. Residues: CATSRVDRGLGGLYGNTIYF.

The V gene is TRBV28, the J gene TRBJ2-7; D is perhaps TRBD1 (5 bases). The germline V gene encodes CDR1 MDHEN and CDR2 SYDVKM. The CDR3 sequence is 14 residues long. The V end lost 3 bases, the J end lost 3 bases, and 12 bases lay between the germline ends. This chain's CDR3 is CASSLFQGGYEQYF. The CDR3 region has the DNA TGTGCCAGCAGTTTGTTTCAGGGCGGCTACGAGCAGTACTTC.

The chain combines TRBV18 with TRBJ1-2, with no clear D. The CDR3 is 14 residues long. CDR1 and CDR2 from the germline V gene are KGHSH and LQKENI. Trimming shortened V by 3 bases and J by 0 bases, and 8 bases separated the two germline ends. The CDR3 bases are TGTGCCAGCTCACCCAGAGGCTCTAACTATGGCTACACCTTC. Translated, it gives CASSPRGSNYGYTF.

The chain has TRBV19 and TRBJ1-5, with a weak D call TRBD1 (6 bases). The CDR3 loop spans 17 amino acids. V gave up 1 base and J gave up 4 bases, with 17 bases separating them. Germline lookup yields CDR1 LNHDA and CDR2 SQIVND (reference sequence). The CDR3 nucleotides read TGTGCCAGTAGTATAGCCCCCGGACTGCAGGGGAATCAGCCCCAGCATTTT. Amino acid sequence: CASSIAPGLQGNQPQHF.

The rearrangement links TRBV11-1 to TRBJ2-5; 14 nucleotides match TRBD2. From germline, CDR1 is SGHAT and CDR2 FQDESV (reference sequence). This CDR3 has 16 residues. V shed 5 bases, J shed 2 bases, and the junction held 4 bases outside the gene matches. DNA for the CDR3: TGTGCCAGCAGCCCCCGACTAGCGGGAGGGCAAGAGACCCAGTACTTC. As protein: CASSPRLAGGQETQYF.

CDR3 coding DNA: TGTGCCAGCAGGCTGACAAGGAACACTGAAGCTTTCTTT. This sequence encodes CASRLTRNTEAFF. The rearrangement links TRBV6-5 to TRBJ1-1; D not resolved. The germline V and J ends were trimmed by 6 bases and 1 base, with 9 bases remaining between them. Germline CDR1 MNHEY, CDR2 SVGAGI. This CDR3 contains 13 residues.

Here the CDR3 reads CASNRIASTDTQYF. For the CDR3, the DNA is TGTGCCAGCAATCGGATAGCATCCACAGATACGCAGTATTTT. J is TRBJ2-3 and V is TRBV6-6; D unresolved. The length of the CDR3 is 14 residues. Germline CDR1 and CDR2: MNHNY and SVGAGI (reference sequence). V was clipped by 7 bases and J by 2 bases, with 13 bases between them.

The rearrangement uses TRBV7-8 and TRBJ1-6, with D possibly TRBD1 on 5 matching bases. This CDR3 contains 17 residues. Deletions cut 1 base from V and 0 bases from J, with 10 bases between. Germline assignment: CDR1 SGHVS and CDR2 FQNEAQ. In DNA form, the CDR3 reads TGTGCCAGCAGCTTAGTCTACAGGAGCTCCTATAATTCACCCCTCCACTTT. Protein product: CASSLVYRSSYNSPLHF.

The V and J genes are TRBV7-9 and TRBJ1-2, with D possibly matching TRBD1 (5 bases). The germline CDR1 and CDR2 sequences are SEHNR and FQNEAQ (reference sequence). Trimming shortened V by 5 bases and J by 7 bases, and 20 bases separated the two germline ends. CDR3 length equals 15 residues. Here the CDR3 reads CASSLRRVRVLGYTF. Here the CDR3 DNA reads TGTGCCAGCAGCCTTCGGAGGGTCAGGGTTCTTGGCTACACCTTC.

This chain uses TRBV6-5 with TRBJ2-3, with a tentative D call TRBD2 (6 bases). Germline V gives CDR1 MNHEY, CDR2 SVGAGI. CDR3 length equals 15 residues. Trimming took off 2 bases at V and 0 bases at J, with 9 bases between the two ends. The CDR3: CASSYVTSSTDTQYF. In nucleotides, the CDR3 is TGTGCCAGCAGTTACGTGACTAGTAGCACAGATACGCAGTATTTT.

CDR3 coding DNA: TGTGCCAGCAGCCAAGATCACCAGCCGGGACAGGGGGTATACAATGAGCAGTTCTTC. It codes for CASSQDHQPGQGVYNEQFF. The V and J genes are TRBV4-2 and TRBJ2-1; 11 bases are shared with TRBD1. Germline loops: CDR1 LGHNA, CDR2 YNFKEQ. V lost 0 bases and J lost 4; bases outside the gene matches: 11. The CDR3 contains 19 residues.

The CDR3 sequence: CASSPPWGWPGSGELFF. CDR3 bases: TGTGCCAGCAGCCCCCCCTGGGGCTGGCCTGGATCAGGGGAGCTGTTTTTT. The V and J genes are TRBV11-2 and TRBJ2-2; D is possibly TRBD1 (5 bases). The CDR3 length is 17 residues. CDR1 and CDR2 from the germline V gene are SGHAT and FQNNGV. V was shortened by 5 bases and J by 8 bases, with 24 bases between the two germline ends.

CDR3 coding DNA: TGTGCCAGCAGCCCGACGGCCAGGGGTGGTGGCTACACCTTC. It is translated as CASSPTARGGGYTF. The chain uses TRBV21-1 and TRBJ1-2; TRBD1 is the table's D call and was not checked against the DNA. TRBV21-1 is a known pseudogene. The CDR3 has 14 amino acids.

The chain combines TRBV5-1 with TRBJ2-7; 10 bases fit TRBD2. The CDR3 runs 14 residues. Germline V gives CDR1 SGHRS, CDR2 YFSETQ. The V gene end was trimmed by 6 bases and the J gene end by 4 bases; junction bases not matched to a gene: 7. DNA for the CDR3: TGCGCCAGCACCTCCGGGACTAGCGCGTACGAGCAGTACTTC. This gives the protein CASTSGTSAYEQYF.

V gene TRBV5-1 combines with J gene TRBJ1-1; 7 bases agree with TRBD1. CDR1 is SGHRS, CDR2 YFSETQ, per germline. The CDR3 sequence is 14 residues long. V shed 0 bases, J shed 4 bases, and the junction held 3 bases outside the gene matches. In DNA form, the CDR3 reads TGCGCCAGCAGCTTGGGACAGGGAGGCACTGAAGCTTTCTTT. It is translated as CASSLGQGGTEAFF. The variable domain in full, completed from reference TRBV5-1 and TRBJ1-1, reads KAGVTQTPRYLIKTRGQQVTLSCSPISGHRSVSWYQQTPGQGLQFLFEYFSETQRNKGNFPGRFSGRQFSNSRSEMNVSTLELGDSALYLCASSLGQGGTEAFFGQGTRLTVV.

The gene calls are TRBV15 and TRBJ2-5; 8 bases map to TRBD1. The CDR3 is 15 amino acids. Germline lookup yields CDR1 LNHNV and CDR2 YYDKDF (reference sequence). Trimming took 0 bases from V and 5 from J; bases not matched to a gene: 5. The CDR3 DNA reads TGTGCCACCAGCAGAGACAGGGGGCTTTCGGAGACCCAGTACTTC. It encodes CATSRDRGLSETQYF.

The V gene is TRBV27, the J gene TRBJ2-2; 8 bases line up with TRBD1. This CDR3 is 16 amino acids long. Germline-derived CDR1 and CDR2 are MNHEY and SMNVEV (reference sequence). Unmatched junction bases numbered 1, after V lost 0 bases and J lost 1 base. This CDR3 is CASSLSGQVNTGELFF. For the CDR3, the DNA is TGTGCCAGCAGTTTATCGGGACAGGTGAACACCGGGGAGCTGTTTTTT.

This clone was observed a handful of times. V and J are TRBV4-1 and TRBJ1-2; 7 bases match TRBD1. The trim removed 4 bases at V and 0 bases at J, leaving 8 bases unmatched. Germline CDR1 and CDR2: MGHRA and YSYEKL. The CDR3 loop spans 16 amino acids. The CDR3: CASSPRQGRTNYGYTF. DNA for the CDR3: TGCGCCAGCAGCCCACGACAGGGAAGGACTAACTATGGCTACACCTTC.

V usage is TRBV5-6 and J usage is TRBJ2-5, with 7 bases lining up with TRBD1. With 5 bases clipped from V and 4 bases from J, the junction kept 8 bases outside the gene matches. Germline V gene sequence: CDR1 SGHDT, CDR2 YYEEEE. The length of the CDR3 is 14 residues. The CDR3 here is CASRGRQGGETQYF. The CDR3 nucleotides are TGTGCCAGCAGAGGAAGACAGGGTGGAGAGACCCAGTACTTC.

The J gene is TRBJ1-1, the V gene TRBV6-1; no firm D call. Germline assignment: CDR1 MNHNS and CDR2 SASEGT. Trimming shortened V by 6 bases and J by 1 base, and 12 bases separated the two germline ends. CDR3 length: 14 residues. In DNA, the CDR3 is TGTGCCAGCAGGAAGTCGAGGGAGAACACTGAAGCTTTCTTT. Its protein is CASRKSRENTEAFF.

V usage is TRBV6-5 and J usage is TRBJ2-7; 7 bases are a match to TRBD1. V trimming: 0 bases; J trimming: 6 bases; junction bases outside the gene matches: 5. CDR3 length equals 14 residues. The germline V gene has CDR1 MNHEY and CDR2 SVGAGI. In DNA form, the CDR3 reads TGTGCCAGCAGTTACTCAGAGACAGGGCTCGAGCAGTACTTC. Its translation: CASSYSETGLEQYF.